One and the same sample provided the 26 T cell receptor beta chains below, sequenced in a study of T cells in narcolepsy. Only in-frame clones appear in the TCRdb table, and some are missing; sequencing was by immunoSEQ multiplex PCR. This table holds roughly 23,000 clones, about 86% found once. Sequenced: memory (CD45RA-) CD4+ T cells from blood. These receptors came from a human donor in good health.

This clone was seen only a few times. The J gene is TRBJ2-3, the V gene TRBV11-3; tentative D call: TRBD2 (6 bases). The CDR3 length is 13 residues. Trimming removed 3 bases from V and 4 bases from J, with 8 bases in between. Germline CDR1 reads SGHNT; CDR2 reads YENEEA. CDR3 residues: CASSLTSSDTQYF. Written as DNA, the CDR3 is TGTGCCAGCAGCTTGACTAGTTCAGATACGCAGTATTTT.

This clone was observed once. The chain joins TRBV6-6 to TRBJ2-4; 9 bases match TRBD1. V gave up 6 bases and J gave up 7 bases; unmatched junction bases: 13. From germline, CDR1 is MNHNY and CDR2 SVGAGI (reference sequence). The CDR3 length is 16 residues. The CDR3 DNA is TGTGCCAGCAGCCGGGGACAGGGAAAAATTCAGAACATTCAGTACTTC. It is translated as CASSRGQGKIQNIQYF.

Here the CDR3 DNA reads TGTGCCAGCTCACCACCTAGCCCCCGGGAGACCCAGTACTTC. Translating gives CASSPPSPRETQYF. The chain uses TRBV18 and TRBJ2-5; D remains ambiguous. The CDR3 contains 14 residues. Germline-derived CDR1 and CDR2 are KGHSH and LQKENI. V gave up 0 bases and J gave up 5 bases, with 10 bases separating them.

This rearrangement joins TRBV9 to TRBJ2-7, with 10 bases aligning to TRBD1. The junction had 3 bases not matched to a gene; V was cut back by 3 bases and J by 3 bases. Germline CDR1 SGDLS, CDR2 YYNGEE. CDR3 length: 14 amino acids. In DNA, the CDR3 is TGTGCCAGCAGCGGACAGGGGGCCCTCTACGAGCAGTACTTC. As protein: CASSGQGALYEQYF.

This chain uses TRBV6-4 with TRBJ1-1, with a tentative D call TRBD1 (5 bases). V shed 2 bases and J shed 0 bases, with 28 bases lying between them. CDR3 length: 21 residues. Germline CDR1 MRHNA, CDR2 SNTAGT. CDR3 sequence: CASSDIGPPTTAVYMNTEAFF. CDR3 bases: TGTGCCAGCAGTGACATAGGTCCCCCGACGACAGCCGTTTACATGAACACTGAAGCTTTCTTT.

V gene TRBV20-1 combines with J gene TRBJ2-1; D gene unclear. CDR1 and CDR2 from the germline V gene are DFQATT and SNEGSKA (reference sequence). V was pared by 3 bases and J by 5 bases, with 5 bases between. The CDR3 has 11 residues. This chain's CDR3 is CSASLHNEQFF. Written as DNA, the CDR3 is TGCAGTGCTAGTTTGCACAATGAGCAGTTCTTC.

CDR3 nucleotide sequence: TGTGCCAGTAGTATTGCCCGGGACTCCTACGAGCAGTACTTC. Translating it yields CASSIARDSYEQYF. The rearrangement uses TRBV19 and TRBJ2-5; maybe TRBD2 (5 bases). TRBJ2-7 matches the DNA end more closely, so the J call is doubtful. This CDR3 comprises 14 residues. CDR1 and CDR2 from the germline V gene are LNHDA and SQIVND (reference sequence).

The genes are TRBV19 and TRBJ2-7; TRBD1 agrees at 10 bases. V shed 5 bases, J shed 5 bases, and the junction held 6 bases outside the gene matches. This CDR3 is built from 14 residues. In germline, CDR1 is LNHDA, CDR2 SQIVND (reference sequence). This chain's CDR3 is CASSQTGGQDEQYF. DNA for the CDR3: TGTGCCAGTAGTCAGACAGGGGGCCAGGACGAGCAGTACTTC.

This clone was observed a few times. The genes are TRBV7-2 and TRBJ1-6, with a possible D match to TRBD1 (6 bases). Trimming took 5 bases from V and 10 from J, leaving 15 bases between them. Germline values: CDR1 SGHTA, CDR2 FQGNSA. The CDR3 is made up of 14 amino acids. DNA for the CDR3: TGTGCCAGCAGCGCCGAGGGGGTAGGGTCACCCCTCCACTTT. Translated, it gives CASSAEGVGSPLHF.

This chain connects TRBV15 to TRBJ2-6; no clear D. The CDR3 loop spans 13 amino acids. The V and J ends lost 8 bases and 1 base respectively, with 6 bases between them. Germline V lookup: CDR1 LNHNV, CDR2 YYDKDF (reference sequence). The CDR3 loop is CATEMSGANVLTF. In DNA, the CDR3 is TGTGCCACCGAGATGTCTGGGGCCAACGTCCTGACTTTC.

The chain has TRBV11-1 and TRBJ2-7; 10 bases map to TRBD2. The CDR3 runs 11 residues. Germline CDR1 reads SGHAT; CDR2 reads FQDESV (reference sequence). V dropped 8 bases and J dropped 5; count of bases not matched to a gene: 0. CDR3 protein: CASGTSDEQYF. In DNA form, the CDR3 reads TGTGCCAGCGGGACTAGCGACGAGCAGTACTTC.

About this clone itself: An end of the junction differs from the germline gene, which may be a read error. The rearrangement uses TRBV6-1 and TRBJ1-2; 8 positions agree with TRBD1. Per the germline V gene, CDR1 is MNHNS and CDR2 is SASEGT. The CDR3 runs to 13 residues. The CDR3 region has the DNA TGTGCCAGCGGACAGGGTGATAACAATGGCTACACCTTC. It specifies CASGQGDNNGYTF.

The V and J genes are TRBV6-5 and TRBJ2-7; a weak D match, TRBD2 (5 bases). Looked up from germline, CDR1 is MNHEY and CDR2 is SVGAGI. Trimming cost V 4 bases and J 9 bases, with 19 bases left between them. The CDR3 is made up of 14 amino acids. The CDR3 loop reads CASSFSGSLRGQYF. The CDR3 DNA sequence: TGTGCCAGCAGTTTTTCGGGGAGCCTACGAGGGCAGTACTTC.

V gene TRBV11-3 combines with J gene TRBJ1-6; possible D gene TRBD1, 6 bases. The germline V gene encodes CDR1 SGHNT and CDR2 YENEEA. The CDR3 has 14 residues. V gave up 5 bases and J gave up 8 bases, with 13 bases separating them. DNA of the CDR3: TGTGCCAGCAGCCTAGGGGGAGTGGATTCACCCCTCCACTTT. Its protein product is CASSLGGVDSPLHF. Full variable domain (missing parts from reference TRBV11-3 and TRBJ1-6): EAGVVQSPRYKIIEKKQPVAFWCNPISGHNTLYWYLQNLGQGPELLIRYENEEAVDDSQLPKDRFSAERLKGVDSTLKIQPAELGDSAVYLCASSLGGVDSPLHFGNGTRLTVT.

This chain uses TRBV11-2 with TRBJ2-5; 11 nucleotides line up with TRBD2. Germline CDR1 is SGHAT and CDR2 is FQNNGV. The V gene end was trimmed by 1 base and the J gene end by 5 bases; junction bases not matched to a gene: 6. The CDR3 consists of 16 residues. The CDR3: CASSLVSGGAGETQYF. The CDR3 DNA sequence: TGTGCCAGCAGCTTAGTTAGCGGGGGGGCCGGGGAGACCCAGTACTTC.

The CDR3 here is CASLGDPGRPNTEAFF. The CDR3 nucleotides read TGTGCCAGCCTAGGGGATCCTGGACGTCCGAACACTGAAGCTTTCTTT. The chain employs TRBV7-2 and TRBJ1-1; tentatively, D is TRBD1 (5 bases). Looked up from germline, CDR1 is SGHTA and CDR2 is FQGNSA. The length of the CDR3 is 16 residues. V lost 8 bases and J lost 1, with 20 bases in between.

J is TRBJ2-7 and V is TRBV29-1, with a tentative D call TRBD2 (6 bases). V was trimmed by 6 bases and J by 2 bases, leaving 20 bases between them. The germline V gene encodes CDR1 SQVTM and CDR2 ANQGSEA. CDR3 length: 15 amino acids. The CDR3 is CSVTIRGLSTYEQYF. The CDR3 bases are TGCAGCGTGACTATTCGGGGACTTAGTACCTACGAGCAGTACTTC.

The chain combines TRBV6-1 with TRBJ2-3; possible D gene TRBD2, 7 bases. Between the trimmed V and J ends, which lost 0 bases and 0 bases, there was a span of 10 bases. The CDR3 length is 16 residues. Per germline, CDR1 MNHNS and CDR2 SASEGT. The CDR3 spells CASSEARGASTDTQYF. The CDR3 DNA reads as TGTGCCAGCAGTGAAGCACGGGGGGCGAGCACAGATACGCAGTATTTT.

The chain uses TRBV5-1 and TRBJ1-4; 8 positions agree with TRBD1. Germline V CDR1 and CDR2: SGHRS, YFSETQ. CDR3 length equals 14 residues. V lost 3 bases and J lost 8; bases outside the gene matches: 6. The CDR3 DNA is TGCGCCAGCAGCTATGACAGGGGTCAAGAAAAACTGTTTTTT. This gives the protein CASSYDRGQEKLFF. The full variable domain, with the rest looked up from reference TRBV5-1 and TRBJ1-4, is KAGVTQTPRYLIKTRGQQVTLSCSPISGHRSVSWYQQTPGQGLQFLFEYFSETQRNKGNFPGRFSGRQFSNSRSEMNVSTLELGDSALYLCASSYDRGQEKLFFGSGTQLSVL.

The gene calls are TRBV18 and TRBJ1-1; D remains unclear. This CDR3 has 13 amino acids. V was cut by 2 bases and J by 3 bases, with 7 bases left in between. CDR1 is KGHSH and CDR2 is LQKENI in the germline V gene. CDR3 amino acids: CASSPNPDTEAFF. CDR3 nucleotides: TGTGCCAGCTCACCAAACCCGGACACTGAAGCTTTCTTT.

Points on this clone: A much larger clone differs from this one at a single base, so this may be a read error. The V gene is TRBV4-2, the J gene TRBJ1-1; D unresolved. The germline V gene encodes CDR1 LGHNA and CDR2 YNFKEQ. V was clipped by 3 bases and J by 4 bases, with 21 bases between them. The CDR3 sequence is 17 residues long. CDR3 residues: CASSQPGMGSGRTEAFF. As DNA, the CDR3 is TGTGCCAGCAGCCAGCCGGGAATGGGGTCAGGTCGCACTGAAGCTTTCTTT.

The V and J genes are TRBV27 and TRBJ2-7; D uncertain. The germline gives CDR1 MNHEY, CDR2 SMNVEV (reference sequence). The CDR3 has 14 amino acids. The V gene lost 3 bases and the J gene lost 7 bases, with 16 bases spanning the gap. The CDR3 protein is CASSLAISVGEQYF. The CDR3 DNA follows: TGTGCCAGCAGTTTGGCGATCTCCGTGGGGGAGCAGTACTTC.

The chain carries TRBV7-9 and TRBJ2-5, with D perhaps matching TRBD2 (5 bases). Germline lookup yields CDR1 SEHNR and CDR2 FQNEAQ (reference sequence). V lost 5 bases to trimming and J lost 5 bases, with 18 bases between them. The CDR3 runs 15 residues. The CDR3 protein is CASSAGISSRETQYF. CDR3 bases: TGTGCCAGCAGCGCCGGGATTTCAAGCAGGGAGACCCAGTACTTC.

V gene TRBV7-9 combines with J gene TRBJ1-1; D gene uncertain. Between the trimmed V and J ends, which lost 1 base and 1 base, there was a span of 7 bases. Germline CDR1 is SEHNR and CDR2 is FQNEAQ (reference sequence). The CDR3 runs 14 residues. This CDR3 is CASSLVGPNTEAFF. CDR3 in DNA: TGTGCCAGCAGCTTAGTAGGTCCGAACACTGAAGCTTTCTTT.

The rearrangement uses TRBV6-1 and TRBJ1-4, with D perhaps TRBD1 (5 bases). With 1 base removed from V and 8 bases from J, the gap between germline ends came to 11 bases. Germline CDR1 is MNHNS and CDR2 is SASEGT. The length of the CDR3 is 14 residues. The CDR3 coding sequence is TGTGCCAGCAGTGAAGGGGGCTTAGGGGAAAAACTGTTTTTT. This encodes CASSEGGLGEKLFF.

This sequence joins TRBV18 and TRBJ1-1, with a weak D call TRBD1 (5 bases). Looked up from germline, CDR1 is KGHSH and CDR2 is LQKENI. V was trimmed by 5 bases and J by 7 bases, leaving 17 bases between them. The CDR3 has 14 amino acids. CDR3 amino acids: CASSVAILQGEAFF. The CDR3 region has the DNA TGTGCCAGCTCAGTAGCGATTCTGCAGGGTGAAGCTTTCTTT.